One and the same sample provided the 21 T cell receptor beta chains below, sequenced in a study of shared clonotypes between healthy human individuals. TCRdb's copy holds only in-frame clones and misses some; the assay was immunoSEQ multiplex PCR. The repertoire holds approximately 1.4 million clones, with 95% to 99% as singletons. The sample comprised naive CD4+ T cells sorted from blood. Subset denoted: CD45RA+ positively selected. The receptors here all came from a man aged 30 to 45 in good health.

This chain links TRBV7-2 with TRBJ1-1; 8 bases align to TRBD1. With V trimmed by 5 bases and J by 5 bases, 4 bases remained unmatched. Germline-derived CDR1 and CDR2 are SGHTA and FQGNSA. CDR3 size: 13 residues. The CDR3 here is CASSLGQGTEAFF. Here the CDR3 DNA reads TGTGCCAGCAGCCTCGGACAGGGAACTGAAGCTTTCTTT.

The chain has TRBV9 and TRBJ2-1; D might be TRBD2 (6 bases). This CDR3 has 16 amino acids. The V end lost 4 bases, the J end lost 0 bases, and 14 bases lay between the germline ends. Germline V gives CDR1 SGDLS, CDR2 YYNGEE. The CDR3 is CASSKIADNSYNEQFF. CDR3 coding DNA: TGTGCCAGCAGCAAGATAGCGGATAACTCCTACAATGAGCAGTTCTTC.

This clone was observed once. The chain employs TRBV6-1 and TRBJ2-7; possibly TRBD1 or TRBD2 for D (5 bases each). CDR3 length equals 12 residues. Germline V CDR1 and CDR2: MNHNS, SASEGT. The V gene lost 7 bases and the J gene lost 2 bases, with 9 bases spanning the gap. The CDR3 loop reads CASKTGPYEQYF. CDR3 sequence (DNA): TGTGCCAGCAAGACGGGACCCTACGAGCAGTACTTC.

The CDR3 nucleotides read TGTGCCACCAGCAGAGGGTGGGACAGGGGATTCACTAGCGGGTACTACGAGCAGTACTTC. Residues: CATSRGWDRGFTSGYYEQYF. V gene TRBV15 combines with J gene TRBJ2-7; D is possibly TRBD1 (10 bases). CDR1 and CDR2 (germline): LNHNV, YYDKDF (reference sequence). The CDR3 is made up of 20 amino acids. Trimming took 1 base from V and 3 from J, leaving 28 bases between them.

The rearrangement uses TRBV28 and TRBJ2-2; tentatively, D is TRBD2 (6 bases). This CDR3 has 16 residues. Germline loops: CDR1 MDHEN, CDR2 SYDVKM. Trimming pared 6 bases from V and 1 base from J, leaving 15 bases between. The CDR3 loop is CASSTPGRGNTGELFF. CDR3 DNA: TGTGCCAGCAGCACCCCAGGGCGGGGGAACACCGGGGAGCTGTTTTTT.

The V call is TRBV29-1, the J call TRBJ2-7; TRBD1 matches at 7 bases. The CDR3 has 14 residues. Losses at the gene ends were 7 bases for V and 0 bases for J; bases not matched to a gene: 9. The germline V gene has CDR1 SQVTM and CDR2 ANQGSEA. In DNA, the CDR3 is TGCAGCGCTGCAAGGACAGGAAGCTCCTACGAGCAGTACTTC. This codes for CSAARTGSSYEQYF.

This chain joins TRBV5-4 and TRBJ2-7, with a weak D call TRBD1 (7 bases). Trimming removed 0 bases from V and 2 bases from J, with 12 bases in between. Germline V gives CDR1 SGHNT, CDR2 YYREEE (reference sequence). The CDR3 is 15 residues long. As DNA, the CDR3 is TGTGCCAGCAGCTTGGCGGCGGGACAGCCCTACGAGCAGTACTTC. As protein: CASSLAAGQPYEQYF.

The chain couples TRBV28 to TRBJ1-5; possible D gene TRBD1, 5 bases. The CDR3 length is 14 residues. V lost 6 bases to trimming and J lost 5 bases, with 14 bases between them. Germline V CDR1 and CDR2: MDHEN, SYDVKM. CDR3 in DNA: TGTGCCAGCAGACCCCCGGGGACCCATCAGCCCCAGCATTTT. It encodes CASRPPGTHQPQHF.

This rearrangement joins TRBV9 to TRBJ2-3; D is uncertain. Trimming removed 3 bases from V and 0 bases from J, with 8 bases in between. Germline lookup yields CDR1 SGDLS and CDR2 YYNGEE. This CDR3 spans 14 amino acids. The CDR3 here is CASSEFASTDTQYF. In DNA form, the CDR3 reads TGTGCCAGCAGCGAATTCGCCAGCACAGATACGCAGTATTTT.

The chain recombines TRBV4-1 with TRBJ1-2; 8 bases are a match to TRBD1. Losses at the gene ends were 5 bases for V and 6 bases for J; bases not matched to a gene: 11. This CDR3 region has 15 residues. The germline V gene encodes CDR1 MGHRA and CDR2 YSYEKL. The CDR3 DNA reads as TGCGCCAGCAGCGGACCGGGCAGGGGGCTGAATGGCTACACCTTC. Its protein is CASSGPGRGLNGYTF.

The V gene is TRBV6-1, the J gene TRBJ1-5; D remains ambiguous. V was shortened by 0 bases and J by 6 bases, with 12 bases between the two germline ends. Germline values: CDR1 MNHNS, CDR2 SASEGT. The CDR3 covers 15 residues. CDR3 protein: CASSEAGRGRQPQHF. CDR3 sequence (DNA): TGTGCCAGCAGTGAAGCGGGTCGAGGGCGTCAGCCCCAGCATTTT.

Comment on this clone: The same CDR3 can be traced to other DNA sequences in this sample. This CDR3 reads CASSDLTGELFF. CDR3 DNA: TGTGCCAGCAGTGACCTTACCGGGGAGCTGTTTTTT. The chain combines TRBV2 with TRBJ2-2; no definite D call. V lost 3 bases and J 5 bases, leaving 4 bases between the germline ends. CDR3 length: 12 residues. Germline V gene sequence: CDR1 SNHLY, CDR2 FYNNEI.

The sample holds one count of this clone. The chain carries TRBV4-2 and TRBJ2-7; tentatively, D is TRBD2 (5 bases). The germline V gene encodes CDR1 LGHNA and CDR2 YNFKEQ. Trimming removed 0 bases at V and 3 bases at J, with 9 bases between. The CDR3 totals 14 residues. The CDR3 spells CASSQDTSFYEQYF. CDR3 in DNA: TGTGCCAGCAGCCAAGACACTAGTTTCTACGAGCAGTACTTC.

The CDR3: CASSQFYRVGQREIYNEQFF. CDR3 in DNA: TGTGCCAGCAGCCAATTTTACAGGGTTGGGCAGCGGGAGATCTACAATGAGCAGTTCTTC. The chain recombines TRBV14 with TRBJ2-1; 8 nucleotides align to TRBD2. This CDR3 is 20 amino acids long. Germline-derived CDR1 and CDR2 are SGHDN and FVKESK. Trimming cost V 2 bases and J 3 bases; bases outside gene matches: 18.

CDR3 bases: TGTGCCAGCAGCCCAAGGGGGGCAGGGGAATATAATGAGCAGTTCTTC. This sequence encodes CASSPRGAGEYNEQFF. This rearrangement joins TRBV4-2 to TRBJ2-1; the D call may be TRBD1 or TRBD2 (6 bases each). Germline-derived CDR1 and CDR2 are LGHNA and YNFKEQ. V was cut by 4 bases and J by 7 bases, with 20 bases left in between. This CDR3 has 16 amino acids.

The J gene is TRBJ2-1, the V gene TRBV27, with D possibly being TRBD1 (6 bases). This CDR3 spans 17 amino acids. Germline CDR1 is MNHEY and CDR2 is SMNVEV (reference sequence). Trimming cost V 6 bases and J 0 bases, with 18 bases left between them. The CDR3 sequence is CASSMGAAFVSYNEQFF. For the CDR3, the DNA is TGTGCCAGCAGCATGGGGGCTGCCTTCGTCTCCTACAATGAGCAGTTCTTC.

J is TRBJ1-1 and V is TRBV15, with TRBD1 matching over 8 bases. Losses at the gene ends were 7 bases for V and 7 bases for J; bases not matched to a gene: 11. The CDR3 has 14 residues. From germline, CDR1 is LNHNV and CDR2 YYDKDF (reference sequence). The CDR3 reads CATTDWTGSVEAFF. CDR3 DNA sequence: TGTGCCACCACTGACTGGACAGGGTCGGTTGAAGCTTTCTTT.

The chain uses TRBV7-8 and TRBJ2-7, with D unresolved. The CDR3 covers 13 residues. Trimming removed 4 bases from V and 2 bases from J, with 9 bases in between. Per germline, CDR1 SGHVS and CDR2 FQNEAQ. The CDR3 spells CASSSNNPYEQYF. In nucleotides, the CDR3 is TGTGCCAGCAGCTCCAATAATCCCTACGAGCAGTACTTC.

This clone has a single count. The chain links TRBV28 to TRBJ2-3; TRBD2 aligns across 9 bases. Per the germline V gene, CDR1 is MDHEN and CDR2 is SYDVKM. Trimming at V came to 3 bases and at J to 2 bases, leaving 6 bases not matched to a gene. CDR3 length: 16 residues. CDR3 sequence reads: CASSFWASGITDTQYF. CDR3 in DNA: TGTGCCAGCAGTTTTTGGGCTAGCGGGATCACAGATACGCAGTATTTT.

The rearrangement joins TRBV7-2 to TRBJ2-1; TRBD2 might be the D (6 bases). V dropped 5 bases and J dropped 6 bases, with 14 bases sitting between them. The length of the CDR3 is 14 residues. Germline V gives CDR1 SGHTA, CDR2 FQGNSA. This chain's CDR3 is CASSLPAGPNEQFF. The DNA of the CDR3 is TGTGCCAGCAGCCTACCTGCGGGGCCCAATGAGCAGTTCTTC.

The chain is built from TRBV5-1 and TRBJ2-2; D remains ambiguous. Germline CDR1 and CDR2: SGHRS and YFSETQ. The CDR3 runs to 14 residues. V was shortened by 5 bases and J by 3 bases, with 11 bases between the two germline ends. DNA for the CDR3: TGCGCCAGCAGTGTGGGGTTTGACACCGGGGAGCTGTTTTTT. Residues: CASSVGFDTGELFF.